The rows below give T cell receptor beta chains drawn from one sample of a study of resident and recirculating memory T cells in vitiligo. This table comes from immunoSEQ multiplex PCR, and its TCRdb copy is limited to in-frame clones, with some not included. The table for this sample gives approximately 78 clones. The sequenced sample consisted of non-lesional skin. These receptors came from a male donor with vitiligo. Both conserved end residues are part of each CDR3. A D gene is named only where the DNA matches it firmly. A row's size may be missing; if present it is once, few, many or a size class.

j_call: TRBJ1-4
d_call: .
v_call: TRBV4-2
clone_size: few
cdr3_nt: TGTGCCAGCAGCCAAGCTCCCCGAGGGCAGGGGCCCTCCACAACTAATGAAAAACTGTTTTTT
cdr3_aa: CASSQAPRGQGPSTTNEKLFF

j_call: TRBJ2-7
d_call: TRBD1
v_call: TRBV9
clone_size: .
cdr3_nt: TGTGCCAGCAGCGTAGGACAGGGGGCGCGGGAGCAGTACTTC
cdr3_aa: CASSVGQGAREQYF

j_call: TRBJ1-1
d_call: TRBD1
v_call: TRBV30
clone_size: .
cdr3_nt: TGTGCCTGGAGTCGTGGGGAGGACAGGGGGCACCTAGCTTTCTTT
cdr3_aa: CAWSRGEDRGHLAFF

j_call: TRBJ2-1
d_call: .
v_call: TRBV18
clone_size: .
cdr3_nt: TGTGCCAGCTCGCTCGAGGCGGGGCCGAGCAATGAGCAGTTCTTC
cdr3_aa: CASSLEAGPSNEQFF

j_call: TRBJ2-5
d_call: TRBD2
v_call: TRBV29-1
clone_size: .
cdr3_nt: TGCAGCGTTCCGGGGGGGACACAAGAGACCCAGTACTTC
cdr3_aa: CSVPGGTQETQYF

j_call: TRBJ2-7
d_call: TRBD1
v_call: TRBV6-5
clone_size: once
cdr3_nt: TGTGCCAGCAGTCCTCTGGACAGGGCATCGGGGGAGCAGTACTTC
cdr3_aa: CASSPLDRASGEQYF

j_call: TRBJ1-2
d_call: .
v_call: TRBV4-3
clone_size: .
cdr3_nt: TGCGCCAGCAGCTTAGGGCAGGGCTACGCCTTC
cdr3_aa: CASSLGQGYAF

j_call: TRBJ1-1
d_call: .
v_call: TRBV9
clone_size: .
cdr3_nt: TGTGCCAGCAGCGTAGTTGGGGCGATGAACACTGAAGCTTTCTTT
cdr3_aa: CASSVVGAMNTEAFF

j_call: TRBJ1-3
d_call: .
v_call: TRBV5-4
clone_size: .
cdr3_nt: TGTGCCAGTCCGACTAGACGGCCGAGCTCTGGAAACACCATATATTTT
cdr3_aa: CASPTRRPSSGNTIYF

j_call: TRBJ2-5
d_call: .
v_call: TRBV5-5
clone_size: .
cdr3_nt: TGTGCCAGCAGCCGGGGGGCAGCGGGGCGAAAGACCCAGTACTTC
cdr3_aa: CASSRGAAGRKTQYF

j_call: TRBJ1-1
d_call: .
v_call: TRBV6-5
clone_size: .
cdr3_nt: TGTGCCAGCAGTTACTCGACACAGGGATACACTGAAGCTTTCTTT
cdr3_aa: CASSYSTQGYTEAFF

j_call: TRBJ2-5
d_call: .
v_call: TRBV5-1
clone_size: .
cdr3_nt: TGCGCCAGCAGCAAAACCGGGACGGCAGGGGGGGAGACCCAGTACTTC
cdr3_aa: CASSKTGTAGGETQYF

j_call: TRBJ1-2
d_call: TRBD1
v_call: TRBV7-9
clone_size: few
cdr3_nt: TGTGCCAGCAGCTGGGGGACAGGGGAAGGCTACACCTTC
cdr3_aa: CASSWGTGEGYTF